One and the same sample provided the 23 T cell receptor beta chains below, sequenced in a study of blood T cell repertoires in COVID-19. Assay used: immunoSEQ multiplex PCR; TCRdb lists only in-frame clones, some missing. The table records fewer than 90,000 clones, roughly 82% of them present only once. Sequencing used peripheral blood. These receptors all stem from a man between 50 and 59 years old with acute or convalescent COVID-19.

V is TRBV6-5 and J is TRBJ1-6; no reliable D call. CDR1 and CDR2 from the germline V gene are MNHEY and SVGAGI. This CDR3 comprises 12 residues. Trimming cost V 5 bases and J 8 bases, with 7 bases left between them. CDR3 sequence: CASSQTDSPLHF. CDR3 nucleotides: TGTGCCAGCAGTCAAACAGATTCACCCCTCCACTTT.

The chain is built from TRBV5-1 and TRBJ2-3; tentative D call: TRBD1 (5 bases). This CDR3 contains 15 residues. Germline CDR1 is SGHRS and CDR2 is YFSETQ. V was clipped by 0 bases and J by 4 bases, with 12 bases between them. Here the CDR3 DNA reads TGCGCCAGCAGCTTGGTAGGGGAAAGGGCAGATACGCAGTATTTT. The encoded protein is CASSLVGERADTQYF.

The V gene is TRBV7-9, the J gene TRBJ2-1; 9 positions match TRBD1. Losses at the gene ends were 6 bases for V and 6 bases for J; bases not matched to a gene: 6. The CDR3 contains 14 residues. Looked up from germline, CDR1 is SEHNR and CDR2 is FQNEAQ (reference sequence). For the CDR3, the DNA is TGTGCCAGCAGTGCCGGGACAGGGTTCAATGAGCAGTTCTTC. This codes for CASSAGTGFNEQFF.

This sequence joins TRBV25-1 and TRBJ1-1; D perhaps matches TRBD1 (5 bases). The CDR3 sequence is 16 residues long. Germline V lookup: CDR1 MGHDK, CDR2 SYGVNS. The V end lost 2 bases, the J end lost 11 bases, and 24 bases lay between the germline ends. The CDR3 nucleotides are TGTGCCAGCAGTGAAAGTCTCTCCGCAGGGCAATCAGAGGCTTTCTTT. Its translation is CASSESLSAGQSEAFF.

The CDR3, as DNA: TGTGCCAGTAGTATACAAACTAGCGGCAGTTACGAGCAGTACTTC. Translation gives CASSIQTSGSYEQYF. The V gene is TRBV19, the J gene TRBJ2-7; TRBD2 matches 8 bases. Germline values: CDR1 LNHDA, CDR2 SQIVND (reference sequence). This CDR3 region has 15 residues. V was clipped by 2 bases and J by 4 bases; unmatched bases: 7. Using reference TRBV19 and TRBJ2-7 for the parts outside the CDR3, the full variable domain is DGGITQSPKYLFRKEGQNVTLSCEQNLNHDAMYWYRQDPGQGLRLIYYSQIVNDFQKGDIAEGYSVSREKKESFPLTVTSAQKNPTAFYLCASSIQTSGSYEQYFGPGTRLTVT.

The chain recombines TRBV28 with TRBJ2-7; 7 bases line up with TRBD1. The junction had 7 bases not matched to a gene; V was cut back by 5 bases and J by 0 bases. The CDR3 spans 15 residues. Germline V lookup: CDR1 MDHEN, CDR2 SYDVKM. For the CDR3, the DNA is TGTGCCAGCAGTCCCGTTGACAGGGACTCCTACGAGCAGTACTTC. Translation: CASSPVDRDSYEQYF. The whole variable domain, remainder taken from reference TRBV28 and TRBJ2-7, is DVKVTQSSRYLVKRTGEKVFLECVQDMDHENMFWYRQDPGLGLRLIYFSYDVKMKEKGDIPEGYSVSREKKERFSLILESASTNQTSMYLCASSPVDRDSYEQYFGPGTRLTVT.

The chain couples TRBV4-3 to TRBJ2-3; no clear D gene. Per germline, CDR1 LGHNA and CDR2 YSLEER. Trimming took off 0 bases at V and 6 bases at J, with 7 bases between the two ends. The CDR3 sequence is 13 residues long. The CDR3 loop reads CASSQDRRDTQYF. CDR3 nucleotide sequence: TGCGCCAGCAGCCAAGATAGGCGGGATACGCAGTATTTT.

V is TRBV30 and J is TRBJ2-2, with a possible D match to TRBD2 (6 bases). Germline assignment: CDR1 GTSNPN and CDR2 SVGIG (reference sequence). The CDR3 contains 16 residues. V was shortened by 3 bases and J by 1 base, with 15 bases between the two germline ends. CDR3 loop: CAWSGAGGLNTGELFF. As DNA, the CDR3 is TGTGCCTGGAGCGGAGCCGGGGGACTGAACACCGGGGAGCTGTTTTTT.

The gene calls are TRBV7-2 and TRBJ2-7; maybe TRBD2 (5 bases). The germline V gene encodes CDR1 SGHTA and CDR2 FQGNSA. Between the trimmed V and J ends, which lost 2 bases and 12 bases, there was a span of 17 bases. This CDR3 has 13 residues. DNA of the CDR3: TGTGCCAGCAGCTTACGGTTTGAACCCGGGGTGTACTTC. This encodes CASSLRFEPGVYF.

This clone has only a few counts. The chain uses TRBV28 and TRBJ1-5, with a tentative D call TRBD1 (5 bases). The germline V gene encodes CDR1 MDHEN and CDR2 SYDVKM. The CDR3 covers 14 residues. Between the trimmed V and J ends, which lost 3 bases and 5 bases, there was a span of 11 bases. In DNA form, the CDR3 reads TGTGCCAGCAGTTTTGGTCAGGGTTATCAGCCCCAGCATTTT. Translation: CASSFGQGYQPQHF. Looking up the rest from reference TRBV28 and TRBJ1-5 gives the full variable domain: DVKVTQSSRYLVKRTGEKVFLECVQDMDHENMFWYRQDPGLGLRLIYFSYDVKMKEKGDIPEGYSVSREKKERFSLILESASTNQTSMYLCASSFGQGYQPQHFGDGTRLSIL.

The chain joins TRBV3-1 (or the pseudogene TRBV3-2) to TRBJ2-2, with D possibly matching TRBD1 (5 bases). The V and J ends lost 4 bases and 6 bases respectively, with 9 bases between them. Germline V gene lookup returns CDR1 LGHDT and CDR2 YNNKEL (reference sequence). CDR3 size: 13 residues. Here the CDR3 DNA reads TGTGCCAGCAGCCGAAGGGGTGCCGGGGAGCTGTTTTTT. Protein: CASSRRGAGELFF.

This clone was seen a single time. V gene TRBV20-1 combines with J gene TRBJ2-2; TRBD1 matches 8 bases. Germline CDR1 reads DFQATT; CDR2 reads SNEGSKA (reference sequence). This CDR3 contains 16 residues. The V and J ends lost 5 bases and 7 bases, in that order; junction bases with no gene match: 15. CDR3 DNA sequence: TGCAGTGCTCGTGATTGGACAGGGATGACGAGCGGGGAGCTGTTTTTT. This gives the protein CSARDWTGMTSGELFF.

The chain employs TRBV6-5 and TRBJ2-1; 10 bases map to TRBD1. This CDR3 has 15 residues. CDR1 MNHEY and CDR2 SVGAGI come from the germline V gene. V lost 5 bases and J lost 8; bases outside the gene matches: 9. The CDR3 bases are TGTGCCAGCAGTAATACCGGGACAGGGGTCGATGAGCAGTTCTTC. Translation: CASSNTGTGVDEQFF.

The V gene is TRBV11-3, the J gene TRBJ2-7; 11 nucleotides align to TRBD2. This CDR3 spans 14 amino acids. The germline CDR1 and CDR2 sequences are SGHNT and YENEEA. V shed 4 bases, J shed 2 bases, and the junction held 1 base outside the gene matches. This chain's CDR3 is CASSSSGGTYEQYF. The CDR3 nucleotides are TGTGCCAGCAGCTCTAGCGGGGGGACCTACGAGCAGTACTTC. The whole variable domain, filled in from reference TRBV11-3 and TRBJ2-7, reads EAGVVQSPRYKIIEKKQPVAFWCNPISGHNTLYWYLQNLGQGPELLIRYENEEAVDDSQLPKDRFSAERLKGVDSTLKIQPAELGDSAVYLCASSSSGGTYEQYFGPGTRLTVT.

The chain is built from TRBV30 and TRBJ1-1; a possible D gene is TRBD1 (5 bases). The V end was cut by 2 bases, the J end by 11 bases, with 15 bases between. This CDR3 is built from 12 residues. CDR1 is GTSNPN, CDR2 SVGIG, per germline (reference sequence). The CDR3 loop is CAWSYSPGGAFF. CDR3 sequence (DNA): TGTGCCTGGAGTTATAGCCCGGGGGGGGCTTTCTTT. Full variable domain (outside the CDR3, taken from reference TRBV30 and TRBJ1-1): SQTIHQWPATLVQPVGSPLSLECTVEGTSNPNLYWYRQAAGRGLQLLFYSVGIGQISSEVPQNLSASRPQDRQFILSSKKLLLSDSGFYLCAWSYSPGGAFFGQGTRLTVV.

V usage is TRBV5-1 and J usage is TRBJ1-2; 10 nucleotides agree with TRBD1. This CDR3 is built from 16 residues. Germline CDR1 reads SGHRS; CDR2 reads YFSETQ. The V segment lost 4 bases and the J segment 2 bases; nucleotides outside the gene matches: 8. CDR3 residues: CASSQEGTGVNYGYTF. For the CDR3, the DNA is TGCGCCAGCAGCCAGGAAGGGACAGGGGTGAACTATGGCTACACCTTC.

The J gene is TRBJ2-3, the V gene TRBV7-9; 7 positions agree with TRBD2. The CDR3 extends over 13 amino acids. V shed 10 bases, J shed 1 base, and the junction held 5 bases outside the gene matches. Looked up from germline, CDR1 is SEHNR and CDR2 is FQNEAQ (reference sequence). CDR3 DNA sequence: TGTGCCACCGCTCGGGGGGGCACAGATACGCAGTATTTT. Encoded protein: CATARGGTDTQYF.

This rearrangement joins TRBV2 to TRBJ2-2, with D possibly being TRBD1 (5 bases). V was pared by 1 base and J by 4 bases, with 10 bases between. The CDR3 is 15 amino acids. Germline V gene data show CDR1 as SNHLY and CDR2 as FYNNEI. The CDR3 DNA is TGTGCCAGCAGTGAAGAACAGGCGGTCACCGGGGAGCTGTTTTTT. It encodes CASSEEQAVTGELFF. The whole variable domain, filled in from reference TRBV2 and TRBJ2-2, reads EPEVTQTPSHQVTQMGQEVILRCVPISNHLYFYWYRQILGQKVEFLVSFYNNEISEKSEIFDDQFSVERPDGSNFTLKIRSTKLEDSAMYFCASSEEQAVTGELFFGEGSRLTVL.

The rearrangement links TRBV4-1 to TRBJ2-7, with D possibly TRBD1 on 5 matching bases. The CDR3 contains 13 residues. The V end was cut by 3 bases, the J end by 3 bases, with 9 bases between. Germline V lookup: CDR1 MGHRA, CDR2 YSYEKL. This chain's CDR3 is CASSQTVFYEQYF. CDR3 DNA sequence: TGCGCCAGCAGCCAGACAGTTTTCTACGAGCAGTACTTC.

This clone was seen more than once but under ten times. The chain combines TRBV5-1 with TRBJ1-2, with D possibly being TRBD1 (6 bases). Germline CDR1 reads SGHRS; CDR2 reads YFSETQ. The CDR3 runs to 12 residues. Trimming cost V 2 bases and J 8 bases, with 10 bases left between them. CDR3 nucleotide sequence: TGCGCCAGCAGCTTTTCAGGGGACGGCTACACCTTC. This translates into CASSFSGDGYTF.

The genes are TRBV7-2 and TRBJ1-6; 9 nucleotides align to TRBD1. Germline CDR1 reads SGHTA; CDR2 reads FQGNSA. This CDR3 has 15 amino acids. V lost 4 bases to trimming and J lost 13 bases; unmatched junction nucleotides: 11. In DNA, the CDR3 is TGTGCCAGCAGCTCCAGCCCCGGGACAGGGTACCCCCTCCACTTT. Residues: CASSSSPGTGYPLHF.

The chain is built from TRBV10-3 and TRBJ2-1, with TRBD1 as a possible D gene (5 bases). The V end lost 4 bases, the J end lost 6 bases, and 10 bases lay between the germline ends. The germline CDR1 and CDR2 sequences are ENHRY and SYGVKD. CDR3 length: 13 amino acids. CDR3 nucleotide sequence: TGTGCCATCAGTGGGGTAGGGGTCAATGAGCAGTTCTTC. It translates to CAISGVGVNEQFF.

The table lists this clone with a count of one. J is TRBJ1-1 and V is TRBV27; tentatively, D is TRBD1 (6 bases). Germline CDR1 and CDR2: MNHEY and SMNVEV (reference sequence). Trimming cost V 2 bases and J 1 base, with 8 bases left between them. This CDR3 contains 14 residues. DNA for the CDR3: TGTGCCAGCAGTTTAGCAGGGGCGAACACTGAAGCTTTCTTT. The encoded protein is CASSLAGANTEAFF.